The rows below give T cell receptor beta chains drawn from one sample of a study of blood T cells in healthy people across ages. TCRdb processed the 5' RACE reads anew with MiXCR; each CDR3 protein has one entry. This table has about 830,000 distinct CDR3 sequences, roughly 64% appearing once. The sample consisted of blood. The receptors originated from a man under 40 in good health. Both conserved end residues are part of each CDR3. Each record gives: J gene, D gene, clone size, CDR3 length, V gene, CDR3 DNA, CDR3 protein. The D gene is left open where the match is weak. Not every row has a clone size; where given, it reads once, few, many or a size class.

j_gene: TRBJ1-2; d_gene: TRBD1; abundance: few; len: 16; v_gene: TRBV5-1; CDR3nt: TGCGCCAGCAGCTTGTCAACAGGGGAGTTGATCTATGGCTACACCTTC; CDR3aa: CASSLSTGELIYGYTF
j_gene: TRBJ2-1; d_gene: -; abundance: -; len: 13; v_gene: TRBV4-3; CDR3nt: TGCGCCAGCAGCCAAGATATTAGGGAGGAGCAGTTCTTC; CDR3aa: CASSQDIREEQFF
j_gene: TRBJ2-3; d_gene: -; abundance: few; len: 15; v_gene: TRBV7-2; CDR3nt: TGTGCCAGCAGCTGGGGGGCTAGCAGCACAGATACGCAGTATTTT; CDR3aa: CASSWGASSTDTQYF
j_gene: TRBJ2-5; d_gene: TRBD2; abundance: -; len: 14; v_gene: TRBV4-1; CDR3nt: TGCGCCAGCAGCCACACTAGCGGGAGGAAGTGGCAGTACTTC; CDR3aa: CASSHTSGRKWQYF
j_gene: TRBJ2-3; d_gene: -; abundance: -; len: 20; v_gene: TRBV7-2; CDR3nt: TGTGCCAGCAGCTTATTCGTTCGGGCGGCCGCCGGGACTCGCACAGATACGCAGTATTTT; CDR3aa: CASSLFVRAAAGTRTDTQYF
j_gene: TRBJ2-1; d_gene: TRBD2; abundance: few; len: 15; v_gene: TRBV5-1; CDR3nt: TGCGCCAGCAGCTTGGATGCTAGCGGCTTCAATGAGCAGTTCTTC; CDR3aa: CASSLDASGFNEQFF
j_gene: TRBJ1-2; d_gene: -; abundance: -; len: 13; v_gene: TRBV29-1; CDR3nt: TGCAGCGTTGAGGAGGGGCAGACCTATGGCTACACCTTC; CDR3aa: CSVEEGQTYGYTF
j_gene: TRBJ2-7; d_gene: -; abundance: few; len: 14; v_gene: TRBV15; CDR3nt: TGTGCCACCAGCAGTTCAGGCTTCGGCTACGAGCAGTACTTC; CDR3aa: CATSSSGFGYEQYF
j_gene: TRBJ2-3; d_gene: TRBD2; abundance: many; len: 15; v_gene: TRBV5-1; CDR3nt: TGCGCCAGCAGCTTGCAAGCGGGGGAATTAGATACGCAGTATTTT; CDR3aa: CASSLQAGELDTQYF
j_gene: TRBJ2-5; d_gene: -; abundance: -; len: 15; v_gene: TRBV18; CDR3nt: TGTGCCAGCTCTCTGGCTAGCGACTACTCCGAGACCCAGTACTTC; CDR3aa: CASSLASDYSETQYF
j_gene: TRBJ1-5; d_gene: -; abundance: few; len: 13; v_gene: TRBV7-2; CDR3nt: TGTGCCAGCAGCCCGGGACGACGCTCGGCCCAGCATTTT; CDR3aa: CASSPGRRSAQHF
j_gene: TRBJ1-4; d_gene: TRBD1; abundance: -; len: 15; v_gene: TRBV9; CDR3nt: TGTGCCAGCAGCGCCGCGACAGGGTACGCTGGAAAACTGTTTTTT; CDR3aa: CASSAATGYAGKLFF
j_gene: TRBJ2-4; d_gene: -; abundance: few; len: 12; v_gene: TRBV29-1; CDR3nt: TGCAGCGTTGGTGAGGGACTGAACATTCAGTACTTC; CDR3aa: CSVGEGLNIQYF
j_gene: TRBJ2-1; d_gene: TRBD2; abundance: -; len: 14; v_gene: TRBV13; CDR3nt: TGTGCCAGTAATAGCGGGGGGGCGAATCACGAGCAGTTCTTC; CDR3aa: CASNSGGANHEQFF
j_gene: TRBJ2-5; d_gene: -; abundance: -; len: 14; v_gene: TRBV11-2; CDR3nt: TGTGCCAGCAGCTTAGTCGTCCCGACCCAACAGCAGTACTTC; CDR3aa: CASSLVVPTQQQYF
j_gene: TRBJ2-3; d_gene: TRBD1; abundance: -; len: 15; v_gene: TRBV20-1; CDR3nt: TGCAGTGCAGAAACAGGGGATGAAGGCACAGATACGCAGTATTTT; CDR3aa: CSAETGDEGTDTQYF
j_gene: TRBJ1-1; d_gene: -; abundance: once; len: 13; v_gene: TRBV20-1; CDR3nt: TGCAGTGCTCCGACAGGAACGAACACTGAAGCTTTCTTT; CDR3aa: CSAPTGTNTEAFF
j_gene: TRBJ2-3; d_gene: TRBD1; abundance: -; len: 16; v_gene: TRBV6-1; CDR3nt: TGTGCCAGCAGTGAAGGCCCCAGGGGGCCGTTGGATACGCAGTATTTT; CDR3aa: CASSEGPRGPLDTQYF
j_gene: TRBJ1-6; d_gene: -; abundance: many; len: 13; v_gene: TRBV7-2; CDR3nt: TGTGCCAGCAGCTATACACCGAATTCACCCCTCCACTTT; CDR3aa: CASSYTPNSPLHF
j_gene: TRBJ2-1; d_gene: TRBD2; abundance: -; len: 16; v_gene: TRBV20-1; CDR3nt: TGCAGTGCTACAATACCCATAGCGGGAGAGGGTAATGAGCAGTTCTTC; CDR3aa: CSATIPIAGEGNEQFF
j_gene: TRBJ2-1; d_gene: -; abundance: -; len: 15; v_gene: TRBV19; CDR3nt: TGTGCCAGTAGTATTCTAGCGCAAGCCTACAATGAGCAGTTCTTC; CDR3aa: CASSILAQAYNEQFF
j_gene: TRBJ2-3; d_gene: TRBD2; abundance: -; len: 17; v_gene: TRBV7-2; CDR3nt: TGTGCCAGCAGGCAAGGGGGGACTAGCCCTAGCACAGATACGCGGTATTTT; CDR3aa: CASRQGGTSPSTDTRYF